This entry describes one T cell receptor beta chain. Its cognate antigen is unknown. This sample is part of a study of T cell responses to AZD1222 COVID-19 vaccine. For the study at large: Doses given second, at about 4 or about 12 weeks, were pooled. General observations from the study: Donors skewed white British and female; clonal diversity was possibly underestimated.

Method: immunoSEQ multiplex PCR; TCRdb's copy keeps in-frame clones and lacks some. This table has about 110,000 clones, roughly four fifths appearing once. The CDR3 has 17 amino acids. The V gene's germline CDR1 is LGHNT and CDR2 FRNRAP. The receptor was isolated from an adult in good health. The chain has TRBV12-5 and TRBJ2-1, with TRBD1 as a possible D gene (5 bases). The starting material was peripheral blood, obtained on day 0 of AZD1222 vaccination. The CDR3 is CAPNHLNRRYVYNEQFF. The CDR3 bases are TGTGCCCCAAACCACCTTAACAGGAGATATGTCTACAATGAGCAGTTCTTC.